This T cell receptor beta chain was observed in a study of CD8 T cells in ankylosing spondylitis (dated by TCRdb to 2017 to 2019). Describing the broader study: The study profiled T cell receptor beta repertoires in healthy donors and ankylosing spondylitis patients to find disease-linked TCR variants. The full study cohort comprised 25 ankylosing spondylitis patients and some 110 healthy donors. Peripheral blood samples were taken, and synovial fluid was additionally collected from ankylosing spondylitis patients.

With respect to this clonotype: There is no known antigen for this receptor. No qualities accompany the bases; no much larger clone lies one base away.

The CDR3 starts with the cysteine, ends with the phenylalanine, and has 14 residues. The entry retains the CDR3 DNA only, 42 bases that are in frame from base 1. A distance of 12 bases separates the germline ends of V and J, which lose 6 bases and 1 base respectively. The run used an Illumina HiSeq 2500. TCR beta libraries were prepared by quantitative 5'-RACE with molecular barcodes. Under the source paper's analysis protocol: A new computational method, built on a probabilistic model of VDJ rearrangement, was used to identify disease-linked TCR variants. Using fastp at Q25 and MiXCR, TCRdb reprocessed the public reads and kept productive beta chains. Each CDR3 protein gets just one entry, which takes the most common genes and DNA from the rows behind it. V and J calls and clone size were set by TCRdb, not the authors. The sample includes hundreds of thousands of distinct CDR3 sequences, with over 9.5% observed a single time. The ten largest clones capture about 0.5% of the sample.

Study-level results and caveats: Some of the motif variants had been reported before in the synovial fluid and blood of reactive arthritis patients, a finding that suggests common disease-initiation mechanisms. Significant enrichment of the disease-linked clones was reported in matched synovial fluid samples from ankylosing spondylitis patients. The disease-linked clones had a CD8+ phenotype and were found at relatively low frequencies in peripheral blood. Blood from ankylosing spondylitis patients appeared to be characterized by a TCR beta motif composed of about eight highly homologous amino acid variants.

The receptor was derived from a male donor with ankylosing spondylitis. The receptor chain draws on TRBV12-3 or TRBV12-4 and TRBJ1-1; the D gene is perhaps TRBD1, from 5 matching bases. Specimen: blood, either unsorted or a sorted T cell fraction (not recorded which). CDR3 reads: CASSQTGPNTEAFF. In nucleotides, the sequence is TGTGCCAGCAGCCAAACAGGACCGAACACTGAAGCTTTCTTT.